Below are 17 T cell receptor beta chains sequenced from a single sample in a study of cytomegalovirus exposure and HLA in healthy donors. In the PCR, 60 Vbeta and 13 Jbeta primers were used. Measured with immunoSEQ multiplex PCR; TCRdb has only the in-frame clones, and not every one. Among over 130,000 clones listed, approximately 60% were seen once. Source material: PBMCs. Receptor source: a woman aged 60-70 years in good health and CMV-seropositive.

The CDR3 region has the DNA TGTGCCAGCAGTAAGGGAGTTAGCGGGCTGTACGAGCAGTACTTC. Translated, it gives CASSKGVSGLYEQYF. The V gene is TRBV6-5, the J gene TRBJ2-7; TRBD2 aligns across 7 bases. The ends lost 5 bases at V and 4 bases at J; junction bases unmatched: 11. Germline V gives CDR1 MNHEY, CDR2 SVGAGI. The CDR3 length is 15 residues.

This clone showed up just once. Germline and junction disagree at one end, which may indicate a read error. This chain links TRBV7-9 with TRBJ1-4; D not resolved. The CDR3 is made up of 12 amino acids. Germline values: CDR1 SEHNR, CDR2 FQNEAQ (reference sequence). The CDR3: CSSSLAGEKLFF. In DNA, the CDR3 is TGTTCCAGCAGCTTAGCGGGCGAAAAACTGTTTTTT.

This clone was counted a few times. V and J are TRBV27 and TRBJ2-3, with a weak D call TRBD2 (7 bases). Between the trimmed V and J ends, which lost 5 bases and 4 bases, there was a span of 22 bases. Looked up from germline, CDR1 is MNHEY and CDR2 is SMNVEV (reference sequence). The CDR3 runs to 17 residues. In nucleotides, the CDR3 is TGTGCCAGCAGTCCCTGGGGGGGGGCAGGAAAAGCAGATACGCAGTATTTT. Residues: CASSPWGGAGKADTQYF.

As for this clone: This sample includes further DNA sequences coding for the same CDR3. The chain links TRBV2 to TRBJ1-1; tentative D call: TRBD1 (6 bases). CDR3 length equals 13 residues. Trimming shortened V by 6 bases and J by 1 base, and 9 bases separated the two germline ends. Germline-derived CDR1 and CDR2 are SNHLY and FYNNEI. The CDR3 DNA reads TGTGCCAGCAGCAACAGGGAGAACACTGAAGCTTTCTTT. It specifies CASSNRENTEAFF.

This clone was seen more than once but under ten times. This sequence joins TRBV27 and TRBJ1-5; 7 nucleotides line up with TRBD1. J was trimmed by 0 bases and V by 3 bases; bases with no gene match: 8. Germline V lookup: CDR1 MNHEY, CDR2 SMNVEV (reference sequence). This CDR3 is built from 17 residues. The DNA of the CDR3 is TGTGCCAGCAGTTTGGGACAGCCAATGTATAGCAATCAGCCCCAGCATTTT. This encodes CASSLGQPMYSNQPQHF.

This chain uses TRBV28 with TRBJ2-3, with D perhaps TRBD2 (5 bases). This CDR3 comprises 14 residues. CDR1 and CDR2 (germline): MDHEN, SYDVKM. V dropped 6 bases and J dropped 1 base, with 11 bases sitting between them. The DNA for the CDR3 is TGTGCCAGCAGCCCCTCGAGGGGCACAGATACGCAGTATTTT. Protein sequence: CASSPSRGTDTQYF. The whole variable domain, filled in from reference TRBV28 and TRBJ2-3, reads DVKVTQSSRYLVKRTGEKVFLECVQDMDHENMFWYRQDPGLGLRLIYFSYDVKMKEKGDIPEGYSVSREKKERFSLILESASTNQTSMYLCASSPSRGTDTQYFGPGTRLTVL.

The chain is built from TRBV9 and TRBJ2-2; 8 bases fit TRBD2. Germline V gives CDR1 SGDLS, CDR2 YYNGEE. The V segment lost 0 bases and the J segment 0 bases; nucleotides outside the gene matches: 7. The CDR3 totals 18 residues. CDR3 loop: CASSVVTAGAANTGELFF. CDR3 in DNA: TGTGCCAGCAGCGTAGTAACAGCGGGAGCCGCGAACACCGGGGAGCTGTTTTTT.

J is TRBJ2-1 and V is TRBV7-2; TRBD2 matches 7 bases. Trimming took 5 bases from V and 9 from J; bases not matched to a gene: 13. CDR1 is SGHTA, CDR2 FQGNSA, per germline. The CDR3 spans 15 residues. The CDR3 is CASSTLRGGRSEQFF. CDR3 nucleotide sequence: TGTGCCAGCAGCACCTTAAGGGGCGGGAGAAGTGAGCAGTTCTTC.

This clone was observed a handful of times. The chain combines TRBV27 with TRBJ2-3; 11 positions match TRBD1. After removal of 3 bases from V and 6 bases from J, the junction contained 5 bases not matched to a gene. Germline V gene lookup returns CDR1 MNHEY and CDR2 SMNVEV (reference sequence). The CDR3 runs 15 residues. DNA of the CDR3: TGTGCCAGCAGTTTCCTCGGGACAGGGGGTGATACGCAGTATTTT. Its protein is CASSFLGTGGDTQYF.

The J gene is TRBJ2-7, the V gene TRBV4-2; D ambiguous. The V end lost 1 base, the J end lost 0 bases, and 10 bases lay between the germline ends. From germline, CDR1 is LGHNA and CDR2 YNFKEQ. The CDR3 is 15 residues long. CDR3 amino acids: CASSQGSRLSYEQYF. The CDR3 nucleotides read TGTGCCAGCAGCCAAGGTTCCAGGCTCTCCTACGAGCAGTACTTC.

This clone appeared a few times. The chain carries TRBV6-4 and TRBJ2-2; 8 bases match TRBD2. This CDR3 comprises 14 residues. J gave up 3 bases and V 3 bases, and 0 bases lay outside the gene matches. Germline values: CDR1 MRHNA, CDR2 SNTAGT. CDR3 nucleotide sequence: TGTGCCAGCAGTGAACTAGCGGACACCGGGGAGCTGTTTTTT. It encodes CASSELADTGELFF.

This chain joins TRBV7-2 and TRBJ1-2, with TRBD1 matching 7 bases. CDR1 is SGHTA and CDR2 is FQGNSA in the germline V gene. V shed 5 bases, J shed 3 bases, and the junction held 3 bases outside the gene matches. This CDR3 contains 13 residues. The CDR3 sequence is CASSRDRDYGYTF. CDR3 sequence (DNA): TGTGCCAGCAGCCGAGACAGGGACTATGGCTACACCTTC.

This chain links TRBV5-1 with TRBJ2-2, with 7 bases fitting TRBD1. The CDR3 runs to 15 residues. Unmatched junction bases numbered 5, after V lost 2 bases and J lost 4 bases. Germline CDR1 and CDR2: SGHRS and YFSETQ. The CDR3 DNA is TGCGCCAGCAGCTTAAGACAGGGACCCACCGGGGAGCTGTTTTTT. This translates into CASSLRQGPTGELFF.

The rearrangement joins TRBV7-6 to TRBJ2-6; the match to TRBD1 covers 9 bases. V lost 0 bases, J lost 3 bases, and 6 bases stayed unmatched. From germline, CDR1 is SGHVS and CDR2 FNYEAQ. The CDR3 consists of 18 residues. CDR3 sequence: CASSLAGQGLIGANVLTF. The CDR3 nucleotides read TGTGCCAGCAGCTTAGCGGGACAGGGTCTGATTGGGGCCAACGTCCTGACTTTC.

V gene TRBV7-9 combines with J gene TRBJ1-2; 9 nucleotides match TRBD1. Germline lookup yields CDR1 SEHNR and CDR2 FQNEAQ (reference sequence). This CDR3 has 14 residues. Unmatched junction bases numbered 8, after V lost 8 bases and J lost 4 bases. The CDR3 region has the DNA TGTGCCAGCGGAGATCGGGACAGGGTCTATGGCTACACCTTC. Its protein is CASGDRDRVYGYTF.

This clone was recorded a few times. V and J are TRBV5-4 and TRBJ2-3, with 8 bases that match TRBD2. The length of the CDR3 is 16 residues. V lost 4 bases to trimming and J lost 7 bases; unmatched junction nucleotides: 14. Germline CDR1 reads SGHNT; CDR2 reads YYREEE (reference sequence). The CDR3 DNA sequence: TGTGCCAGCAGCACCACTAGCGGACCGAGGCCTTATACGCAGTATTTT. Protein: CASSTTSGPRPYTQYF.

This CDR3 is CASSVAGVGGGETQYF. In DNA form, the CDR3 reads TGTGCCAGCAGCGTAGCTGGCGTGGGAGGTGGAGAGACCCAGTACTTC. The chain joins TRBV9 to TRBJ2-5; D may be TRBD2 (6 bases). CDR1 and CDR2 from the germline V gene are SGDLS and YYNGEE. The CDR3 runs 16 residues. The germline V and J ends were trimmed by 0 bases and 4 bases, with 16 bases remaining between them.